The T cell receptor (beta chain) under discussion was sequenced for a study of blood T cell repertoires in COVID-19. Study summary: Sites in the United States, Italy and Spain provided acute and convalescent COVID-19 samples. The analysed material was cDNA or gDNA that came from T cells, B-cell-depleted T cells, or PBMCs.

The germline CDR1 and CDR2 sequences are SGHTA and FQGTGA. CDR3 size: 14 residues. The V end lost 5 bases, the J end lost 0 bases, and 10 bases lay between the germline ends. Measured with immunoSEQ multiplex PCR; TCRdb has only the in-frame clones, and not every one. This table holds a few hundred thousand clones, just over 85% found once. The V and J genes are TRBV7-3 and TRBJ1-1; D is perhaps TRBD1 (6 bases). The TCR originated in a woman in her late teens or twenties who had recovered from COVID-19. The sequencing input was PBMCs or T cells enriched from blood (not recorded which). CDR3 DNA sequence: TGTGCCAGCAGCCCGACAGGTATGAACACTGAAGCTTTCTTT. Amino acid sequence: CASSPTGMNTEAFF.